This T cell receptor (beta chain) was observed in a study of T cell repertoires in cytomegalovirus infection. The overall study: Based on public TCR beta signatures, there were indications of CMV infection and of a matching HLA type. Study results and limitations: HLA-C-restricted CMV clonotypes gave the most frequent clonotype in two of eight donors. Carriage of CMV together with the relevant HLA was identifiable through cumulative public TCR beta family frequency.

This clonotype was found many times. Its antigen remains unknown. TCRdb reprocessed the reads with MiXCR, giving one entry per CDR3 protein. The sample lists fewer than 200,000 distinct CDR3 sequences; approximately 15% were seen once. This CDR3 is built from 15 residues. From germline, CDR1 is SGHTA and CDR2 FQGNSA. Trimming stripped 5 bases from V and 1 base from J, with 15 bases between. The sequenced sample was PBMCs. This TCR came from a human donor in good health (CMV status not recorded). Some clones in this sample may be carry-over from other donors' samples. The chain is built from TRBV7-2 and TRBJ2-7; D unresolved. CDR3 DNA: TGTGCCAGCAGCCCAATGGCTTCAAATTCCTACGAGCAGTACTTC. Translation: CASSPMASNSYEQYF.